This T cell receptor beta chain originates from a study of identical twins. Each CDR3 protein gets one entry after TCRdb re-called the 5' RACE reads with MiXCR. The profile shows over 550,000 distinct CDR3 sequences, about 7.1% of them singletons. Study conclusions and caveats: It was out-of-frame TCR alpha sharing in monozygotic twins that models underestimated. Cord blood beta clonotypes present at high abundance carried fewer insertions; no such pattern appeared in memory repertoires.

With regard to this clonotype: The antigen is undetermined.

The CDR3 length is 18 residues. Germline CDR1 SGHVT, CDR2 SQSDAQ. The ends lost 8 bases at V and 5 bases at J; junction bases unmatched: 19. These records were also assigned to another study, of yellow fever vaccine responses in identical twins.

V and J are TRBV7-4 and TRBJ2-1, with TRBD2 matching over 9 bases. The sample consisted of PBMCs. The clonotype comes from a woman aged 18-29 years in good health. For the CDR3, the DNA is TGTGCCAGCTCCAAGCTGGGGCCTTTAGCGGGGGTTAACAATGAGCAGTTCTTC. It specifies CASSKLGPLAGVNNEQFF.